A single sample gave rise to the 23 T cell receptor beta chains below, sequenced in a study of CD4 and CD8 cells across lung adenocarcinoma regions. TCRdb re-analysed the PCR reads in MiXCR, keeping a single row per CDR3 protein. Of 16,000 or so distinct CDR3 sequences in the sample, approximately 47% were seen once. The sample comprised CD8+ T cells from the center of a lung tumor. These receptors were taken from a female donor with lung adenocarcinoma. The CD4 and CD8 labels of this study may be unreliable.

The gene calls are TRBV27 and TRBJ1-2; TRBD1 matches 10 bases. V shed 6 bases and J 4 bases; nucleotides not matched to a gene: 8. In germline, CDR1 is MNHEY, CDR2 SMNVEV (reference sequence). The CDR3 length is 15 residues. CDR3 sequence (DNA): TGTGCCAGCAGATATGTCGGACAGGGGGGCTATGGCTACACCTTC. Translated: CASRYVGQGGYGYTF.

This clonotype has only a few counts. This chain links TRBV6-1 with TRBJ2-5; 10 nucleotides line up with TRBD1. Germline V gene data show CDR1 as MNHNS and CDR2 as SASEGT. The trim removed 5 bases at V and 6 bases at J, leaving 9 bases unmatched. The CDR3 length is 15 residues. The CDR3 region is CASSPPGQGKKTQYF. Written as DNA, the CDR3 is TGTGCCAGCAGTCCGCCGGGACAGGGGAAAAAGACCCAGTACTTC.

In this sample, this clonotype turned up a few times. V usage is TRBV5-1 and J usage is TRBJ2-3, with D possibly TRBD2 on 6 matching bases. CDR3 size: 17 residues. The V gene lost 1 base and the J gene lost 0 bases, with 15 bases spanning the gap. The germline gives CDR1 SGHRS, CDR2 YFSETQ. CDR3 DNA sequence: TGCGCCAGCAGCTTGAGCGCGGCGGGGAGAAGCACAGATACGCAGTATTTT. It yields the protein CASSLSAAGRSTDTQYF.

V and J are TRBV6-1 and TRBJ2-1; 11 bases align to TRBD2. The last part of the DNA fits TRBJ2-5 better; the J call may be wrong. Germline CDR1 and CDR2: MNHNS and SASEGT. The CDR3 length is 14 residues. CDR3 nucleotide sequence: TGTGCCAGCAGTGAACTAGCGGGAGGAGAGACCCAGTACTTC. Translation gives CASSELAGGETQYF.

Only a few counts were recorded for this clonotype. V is TRBV5-1 and J is TRBJ1-1; 8 nucleotides match TRBD1. With 0 bases clipped from V and 1 base from J, the junction kept 5 bases outside the gene matches. The germline CDR1 and CDR2 sequences are SGHRS and YFSETQ. This CDR3 comprises 16 residues. CDR3 protein: CASSLATGGENTEAFF. The CDR3 DNA sequence: TGCGCCAGCAGCTTGGCTACAGGGGGAGAGAACACTGAAGCTTTCTTT.

CDR3 sequence: CASSGKVWRETQYF. The CDR3 coding sequence is TGTGCCAGCAGTGGAAAGGTTTGGCGAGAGACCCAGTACTTC. V gene TRBV25-1 combines with J gene TRBJ2-5; D uncertain. Trimming stripped 4 bases from V and 4 bases from J, with 13 bases between. Germline lookup yields CDR1 MGHDK and CDR2 SYGVNS. The CDR3 sequence is 14 residues long.

The genes are TRBV6-1 and TRBJ2-2; D gene ambiguous. V was clipped by 6 bases and J by 7 bases, with 15 bases between them. The length of the CDR3 is 14 residues. Germline lookup yields CDR1 MNHNS and CDR2 SASEGT. The CDR3 DNA reads as TGTGCCAGCAGAGCGAATATGTGGGACGGGGAGCTGTTTTTT. Its protein product is CASRANMWDGELFF.

This chain connects TRBV6-1 to TRBJ2-5; D perhaps matches TRBD1 (5 bases). The J call is uncertain, as TRBJ2-7 better fits the DNA end. The CDR3 sequence is 12 residues long. Germline V CDR1 and CDR2: MNHNS, SASEGT. The CDR3 nucleotides are TGTGCCAGCAGTGAGATAGGGGTCGAGCAGTACTTC. This codes for CASSEIGVEQYF.

This sequence joins TRBV6-1 and TRBJ2-3; 8 bases map to TRBD1. The CDR3 consists of 15 residues. V was pared by 7 bases and J by 3 bases, with 9 bases of the junction left unmatched. Germline CDR1 is MNHNS and CDR2 is SASEGT. The CDR3 DNA sequence: TGTGCCAGCACCCGGTCTGGACAGGGTACAGATACGCAGTATTTT. It translates to CASTRSGQGTDTQYF.

The chain employs TRBV6-5 and TRBJ2-4; tentatively, D is TRBD1 or TRBD2 (6 bases each). V lost 0 bases and J lost 13, with 22 bases in between. CDR1 is MNHEY, CDR2 SVGAGI, per germline. This CDR3 region has 16 residues. The CDR3 DNA is TGTGCCAGCAGTTACTCGTATCGGGGGCCGTACAATGAGCAGTACTTC. This sequence encodes CASSYSYRGPYNEQYF.

The rearrangement links TRBV19 to TRBJ2-2, with TRBD1 matching 8 bases. Germline lookup yields CDR1 LNHDA and CDR2 SQIVND (reference sequence). The CDR3 has 17 amino acids. V lost 5 bases and J lost 4; bases outside the gene matches: 12. In nucleotides, the CDR3 is TGTGCCAGTAGTTGGGCGGGACAGGTCTTCGGCACCGGGGAGCTGTTTTTT. It is translated as CASSWAGQVFGTGELFF.

This clonotype has only a few counts. The J gene is TRBJ2-5, the V gene TRBV6-1; D unclear. V was pared by 5 bases and J by 2 bases, with 9 bases between. The CDR3 loop spans 13 amino acids. CDR1 and CDR2 (germline): MNHNS, SASEGT. Written as DNA, the CDR3 is TGTGCCAGCAGTAAAGGGCGTCAAGAGACCCAGTACTTC. Translated: CASSKGRQETQYF.

The CDR3 region is CASSFLAGLTGGTQYF. CDR3 DNA: TGTGCCAGCAGCTTTCTAGCGGGGCTCACGGGAGGCACGCAGTATTTT. The chain combines TRBV7-2 with TRBJ2-3; 9 bases line up with TRBD2. CDR1 is SGHTA, CDR2 FQGNSA, per germline. The V and J ends lost 3 bases and 9 bases, in that order; junction bases with no gene match: 13. The length of the CDR3 is 16 residues.

As for this clonotype: One end of the junction fails to match germline, which may point to a read error. The chain has TRBV6-1 and TRBJ2-1; D tentatively reads TRBD1 or TRBD2 (6 bases each). Germline V gives CDR1 MNHNS, CDR2 SASEGT. There are 18 residues in the CDR3. This CDR3 reads CASSASTTRLPGAYVQTF. The CDR3 DNA is TGTGCCAGCAGTGCTTCGACTACAAGGCTTCCGGGGGCCTACGTGCAGACCTTC.

This clonotype was detected a few times. The J gene is TRBJ1-2, the V gene TRBV7-2; 10 bases agree with TRBD1. The V gene end was trimmed by 5 bases and the J gene end by 5 bases; junction bases not matched to a gene: 11. Germline CDR1 is SGHTA and CDR2 is FQGNSA. The CDR3 is 16 residues long. The CDR3 nucleotides are TGTGCCAGCAGCACCCGCCGGGACAGGGGAATATATGGCTACACCTTC. Translation gives CASSTRRDRGIYGYTF.

This clonotype has a count of ten or more. The rearrangement joins TRBV7-2 to TRBJ2-3; TRBD2 matches 11 bases. Germline CDR1 reads SGHTA; CDR2 reads FQGNSA. This CDR3 spans 18 amino acids. The ends lost 5 bases at V and 2 bases at J; junction bases unmatched: 12. The CDR3 region is CASSQIRLAGRLTDTQYF. The CDR3 region has the DNA TGTGCCAGCAGCCAAATAAGACTAGCGGGGCGCCTCACAGATACGCAGTATTTT.

Note on this clonotype: Germline is not matched at one junction end, which may reflect a read error. The genes are TRBV27 and TRBJ2-3, with D possibly matching TRBD1 (6 bases). The germline CDR1 and CDR2 sequences are MNHEY and SMNVEV (reference sequence). The CDR3 runs 16 residues. The CDR3 spells CASRSWGLCAKNIQYF. Here the CDR3 DNA reads TGTGCGAGCCGCTCTTGGGGGCTGTGTGCCAAAAACATTCAGTATTTC.

The CDR3 DNA sequence: TGTGCCACCTCCTCTCGGCAGAAGGTGAGCACCGGGGAGCTGTTTTTT. Its translation is CATSSRQKVSTGELFF. The V gene is TRBV10-3, the J gene TRBJ2-2; no clear D gene. The CDR3 runs 16 residues. Germline V gives CDR1 ENHRY, CDR2 SYGVKD. Trimming removed 10 bases from V and 4 bases from J, with 22 bases in between.

The chain employs TRBV6-1 and TRBJ1-5; D unclear. The CDR3 extends over 14 amino acids. Germline CDR1 reads MNHNS; CDR2 reads SASEGT. The V end was cut by 7 bases, the J end by 0 bases, with 10 bases between. The CDR3 is CASTVKYSNQPQHF. Here the CDR3 DNA reads TGTGCCAGCACCGTTAAATATAGCAATCAGCCCCAGCATTTT.

V usage is TRBV20-1 and J usage is TRBJ2-1, with 8 bases fitting TRBD1. Germline V lookup: CDR1 DFQATT, CDR2 SNEGSKA (reference sequence). The V segment lost 5 bases and the J segment 2 bases; nucleotides outside the gene matches: 8. This CDR3 comprises 15 residues. In DNA, the CDR3 is TGCAGTGCTCTCTCCCCGGGACAGGCCTACAATGAGCAGTTCTTC. This encodes CSALSPGQAYNEQFF.

This clonotype appeared many times. The J gene is TRBJ2-2, the V gene TRBV10-2; TRBD1 aligns across 7 bases. Trimming cost V 10 bases and J 1 base; bases outside gene matches: 6. This CDR3 comprises 14 residues. From germline, CDR1 is WSHSY and CDR2 SAAADI. CDR3 sequence reads: CATRQGVNTGELFF. CDR3 DNA: TGCGCCACCAGACAGGGAGTGAACACCGGGGAGCTGTTTTTT.

This clonotype is medium-sized. This sequence joins TRBV6-1 and TRBJ2-7, with D tentatively TRBD1 (6 bases). Trimming stripped 11 bases from V and 0 bases from J, with 14 bases between. This CDR3 comprises 13 residues. Germline V CDR1 and CDR2: MNHNS, SASEGT. Here the CDR3 DNA reads TGTGCCGGCACCCGGGACACCTCCTACGAGCAGTACTTC. Amino acid sequence: CAGTRDTSYEQYF.

This clonotype has only a few counts. The J gene is TRBJ2-1, the V gene TRBV6-1; TRBD1 might be the D (6 bases). V was clipped by 2 bases and J by 10 bases, with 9 bases between them. The CDR3 runs 12 residues. Germline assignment: CDR1 MNHNS and CDR2 SASEGT. In DNA form, the CDR3 reads TGTGCCAGCAGTGAAAGGGGGACAGAGCAGTTCTTC. It encodes CASSERGTEQFF.